The 15 T cell receptor beta chains presented below share a single source sample, sequenced in a study of OX40 agonist ivuxolimab in advanced cancers. TCRdb keeps only in-frame clones here, not all; method: immunoSEQ multiplex PCR. The repertoire holds tens of thousands of clones, with around 87% as singletons. Sequenced material: CD4+ or CD8+ T cells sorted from blood, taken in a trial of the OX40 agonist ivuxolimab. The receptors stem from an adult with an advanced solid tumor such as melanoma, head and neck, liver or kidney cancer.

This chain uses TRBV18 with TRBJ2-7, with D possibly being TRBD1 or TRBD2 (5 bases each). Trimming left V 4 bases short and J 2 bases short, with 12 bases between. The CDR3 covers 14 residues. Germline V gives CDR1 KGHSH, CDR2 LQKENI. The CDR3 region has the DNA TGTGCCAGCTCACGCGAGGTGGGACCCTACGAGCAGTACTTC. It codes for CASSREVGPYEQYF.

The J gene is TRBJ2-2, the V gene TRBV5-1; D is unclear. The V end lost 7 bases, the J end lost 7 bases, and 14 bases lay between the germline ends. The CDR3 has 13 amino acids. Germline lookup yields CDR1 SGHRS and CDR2 YFSETQ. CDR3 bases: TGCGCCAGCGGTAATTCGTACGACGGGGAGCTGTTTTTT. Translation: CASGNSYDGELFF.

This rearrangement joins TRBV5-6 to TRBJ1-1; TRBD1 aligns across 7 bases. Germline CDR1 and CDR2: SGHDT and YYEEEE. The CDR3 is 14 amino acids. Trimming removed 4 bases from V and 6 bases from J; junction bases left unmatched: 9. The CDR3 protein is CASSQVTGVAEAFF. Written as DNA, the CDR3 is TGTGCCAGCAGCCAGGTCACAGGGGTAGCTGAAGCTTTCTTT.

The chain uses TRBV29-1 and TRBJ1-1; 8 nucleotides agree with TRBD1. The length of the CDR3 is 14 residues. The germline gives CDR1 SQVTM, CDR2 ANQGSEA. V lost 6 bases, J lost 2 bases, and 8 bases stayed unmatched. The CDR3 sequence: CSVRTGTKNTEAFF. CDR3 DNA: TGCAGCGTACGGACAGGGACGAAAAACACTGAAGCTTTCTTT.

The chain uses TRBV14 and TRBJ1-6; 7 bases are shared with TRBD1. CDR3 length: 15 residues. With V trimmed by 4 bases and J by 13 bases, 13 bases remained unmatched. The V gene's germline CDR1 is SGHDN and CDR2 FVKESK. The CDR3 region has the DNA TGTGCCAGCAGCCTGGGACAGTATTCTATAACGCCCCTCCACTTT. This encodes CASSLGQYSITPLHF.

This chain uses TRBV6-6 with TRBJ2-7; D gene ambiguous. Looked up from germline, CDR1 is MNHNY and CDR2 is SVGAGI (reference sequence). The CDR3 spans 11 residues. Between the trimmed V and J ends, which lost 4 bases and 5 bases, there was a span of 6 bases. CDR3 region: CASSSANEQYF. CDR3 nucleotides: TGTGCCAGCAGTTCCGCTAACGAGCAGTACTTC.

V gene TRBV30 combines with J gene TRBJ2-4, with 8 bases aligning to TRBD1. V lost 2 bases, J lost 7 bases, and 19 bases stayed unmatched. Per the germline V gene, CDR1 is GTSNPN and CDR2 is SVGIG (reference sequence). CDR3 length: 18 residues. The CDR3 loop is CAWSNLGQGSIHGNIQYF. DNA for the CDR3: TGTGCCTGGAGTAATCTCGGACAGGGCTCAATTCATGGGAACATTCAGTACTTC.

V and J are TRBV7-2 and TRBJ2-3; D possibly matches TRBD1 or TRBD2 (6 bases each). Trimming took off 2 bases at V and 9 bases at J, with 18 bases between the two ends. The CDR3 consists of 15 residues. Germline V gene lookup returns CDR1 SGHTA and CDR2 FQGNSA. This CDR3 reads CASSLTGRTERTQYF. The CDR3 nucleotides read TGTGCCAGCAGCTTAACAGGGAGGACCGAAAGAACGCAGTATTTT.

The chain links TRBV5-1 to TRBJ2-3, with 11 nucleotides matching TRBD2. Germline trimming cut 4 bases from V and 1 base from J; bases unmatched to any gene: 5. CDR1 and CDR2 from the germline V gene are SGHRS and YFSETQ. The CDR3 has 16 residues. CDR3 protein: CASSTGTSGRTDTQYF. CDR3 bases: TGCGCCAGCAGCACCGGGACTAGCGGTCGCACAGATACGCAGTATTTT.

This chain joins TRBV18 and TRBJ2-4; unclear D gene. Trimming took 3 bases from V and 3 from J, leaving 12 bases between them. The CDR3 consists of 15 residues. Germline-derived CDR1 and CDR2 are KGHSH and LQKENI. The CDR3 DNA reads as TGTGCCAGCTCACCGTTCGGGCGAGACAAAAACATTCAGTACTTC. Translating it yields CASSPFGRDKNIQYF.

The rearrangement links TRBV28 to TRBJ2-2, with 9 bases aligning to TRBD2. V lost 6 bases and J lost 0; bases outside the gene matches: 5. The CDR3 extends over 16 amino acids. CDR1 and CDR2 (germline): MDHEN, SYDVKM. The CDR3 spells CASRIAGATNTGELFF. CDR3 nucleotide sequence: TGTGCCAGCAGAATAGCGGGAGCCACGAACACCGGGGAGCTGTTTTTT.

This rearrangement joins TRBV4-2 to TRBJ2-1, with 10 nucleotides matching TRBD2. The germline V gene encodes CDR1 LGHNA and CDR2 YNFKEQ. After removal of 1 base from V and 6 bases from J, the junction contained 9 bases not matched to a gene. The CDR3 is 17 residues long. CDR3 protein: CASSQVGSGRDSNEQFF. DNA for the CDR3: TGTGCCAGCAGCCAAGTAGGGAGCGGGAGGGATAGCAATGAGCAGTTCTTC.

This clone was seen only a few times. V is TRBV19 and J is TRBJ1-1; TRBD1 agrees at 7 bases. Losses at the gene ends were 4 bases for V and 2 bases for J; bases not matched to a gene: 4. The CDR3 loop spans 14 amino acids. Germline CDR1 LNHDA, CDR2 SQIVND (reference sequence). CDR3 sequence (DNA): TGTGCCAGTAGTAGACAGGGCGGTAACACTGAAGCTTTCTTT. This sequence encodes CASSRQGGNTEAFF.

This clone was counted once. The V call is TRBV6-5, the J call TRBJ2-1; maybe TRBD2 (5 bases). V lost 0 bases, J lost 0 bases, and 6 bases lay in between. Looked up from germline, CDR1 is MNHEY and CDR2 is SVGAGI. CDR3 length equals 15 residues. The CDR3, as DNA: TGTGCCAGCAGTTACTCTGGGAGCTCCTACAATGAGCAGTTCTTC. The encoded protein is CASSYSGSSYNEQFF.

A single count supports this clone. V and J are TRBV5-8 and TRBJ2-7, with D maybe TRBD1 (6 bases). In germline, CDR1 is SGHTS, CDR2 YDEGEE. The CDR3 has 14 amino acids. Trimming took off 2 bases at V and 6 bases at J, with 15 bases between the two ends. The CDR3, as DNA: TGTGCCAGCAGCTTCCGACAGGTAGAAGGCGAGCAGTACTTC. This translates into CASSFRQVEGEQYF.